A selection of T cell receptor beta chains follows, all from one sample in a study of monozygotic twins with cystic fibrosis. Repertoires were generated with immunoSEQ multiplex PCR, while TCRdb's copy carries only in-frame clones and drops some. The table lists some 33,000 clones, approximately 90% of them singletons. Source material: blood. The source is a boy younger than 10 with cystic fibrosis. Both conserved end residues are part of each CDR3. D genes are given only for firm matches.

D	V	J	DNA	CDR3
TRBD1	TRBV5-1	TRBJ1-2	TGCGCCAGCAGCTCCCTTCCCGGGACAGGGTTTGGCTACACCTTC	CASSSLPGTGFGYTF
TRBD2	TRBV4-3	TRBJ2-3	TGCGCCAGCAGCCCGTTACTGACTAGCGGGGGTTATGCAGATACGCAGTATTTT	CASSPLLTSGGYADTQYF
TRBD1	TRBV7-2	TRBJ1-3	TGTGCCAGCAGCTTCTTCGGGACAGATCGCTCTGGAAACACCATATATTTT	CASSFFGTDRSGNTIYF
TRBD2	TRBV4-1	TRBJ2-1	TGCGCCAGCAGCCACGGGACTAGCGGGGCGGATGAGCAGTTCTTC	CASSHGTSGADEQFF
-	TRBV5-8	TRBJ1-5	TGTGCCAGCAGCTCCGGTGGGGGTAGTCAGCCCCAGCATTTT	CASSSGGGSQPQHF
-	TRBV7-9	TRBJ1-1	TGTGCCAGCAGCTCTACCCCCCTCAAGACCGGTAACACTGAAGCTTTCTTT	CASSSTPLKTGNTEAFF
-	TRBV7-9	TRBJ1-2	TGTGCCAGCAGCTTAGTGCAGGGGAACTATGGCTACACCTTC	CASSLVQGNYGYTF
-	TRBV2	TRBJ1-5	TGTGCCAGCAGGAGACCCCGGGACGCCCGGAGGGGCAATCAGCCCCAGCATTTT	CASRRPRDARRGNQPQHF
-	TRBV6-6	TRBJ1-4	TGTGCCAGCAGCCTAGGGACGGGGGAAAAACTGTTTTTT	CASSLGTGEKLFF
TRBD1	TRBV7-2	TRBJ1-1	TGTGCCAGCAGCAACCTCCTTCAGGGGGCTTGGAACACTGAAGCTTTCTTT	CASSNLLQGAWNTEAFF
-	TRBV6-5	TRBJ2-2	TGTGCCAGCAGTTACTCTACAATGGACACCGGGGAGCTGTTTTTT	CASSYSTMDTGELFF
-	TRBV5-4	TRBJ1-2	TGTGCCAGCAGCTTGGGTTGGGAGGATGGCTACACCTTC	CASSLGWEDGYTF
TRBD1	TRBV5-1	TRBJ2-3	TGCGCCAGCAGCCTGTCGGACAGGGAGGCAGATACGCAGTATTTT	CASSLSDREADTQYF
-	TRBV7-9	TRBJ2-2	TGTGCCAGCAGCTTAGGGCGGATTAGGGGCGCCGGGGAGCTGTTTTTT	CASSLGRIRGAGELFF
-	TRBV5-1	TRBJ1-6	TGCGCCAGCAGCTTCGACAGCCCCATTGATTCACCCCTCCACTTT	CASSFDSPIDSPLHF
-	TRBV29-1	TRBJ2-3	TGCAGCGTTCACGGGAGACACACAGATACGCAGTATTTT	CSVHGRHTDTQYF
TRBD1	TRBV6-1	TRBJ2-5	TGTGCCAGCAGTGATAGGGACAGGGGGGAGACCCAGTACTTC	CASSDRDRGETQYF
TRBD1	TRBV5-1	TRBJ1-5	TGCGCCAGCAGCTTGGGAGGGGGCGAGAGCAATCAGCCCCAGCATTTT	CASSLGGGESNQPQHF
-	TRBV5-1	TRBJ2-7	TGCGCCAGCAGCTTGGATACACTAACCTACGAGCAGTACTTC	CASSLDTLTYEQYF
-	TRBV6-4	TRBJ1-1	TGTGCCAGCAGTGACTCGGCGGGGACTGAAGCTTTCTTT	CASSDSAGTEAFF
TRBD2	TRBV2	TRBJ2-1	TGTGCCAGCAGTACCACCGGGGGTAGCGGGGGGCCAGCTTCGTACAATGAGCAGTTCTTC	CASSTTGGSGGPASYNEQFF
-	TRBV5-1	TRBJ1-2	TGCGCCAGCAGCTTGCAGGGTTGGAGCTATGGCTACACCTTC	CASSLQGWSYGYTF